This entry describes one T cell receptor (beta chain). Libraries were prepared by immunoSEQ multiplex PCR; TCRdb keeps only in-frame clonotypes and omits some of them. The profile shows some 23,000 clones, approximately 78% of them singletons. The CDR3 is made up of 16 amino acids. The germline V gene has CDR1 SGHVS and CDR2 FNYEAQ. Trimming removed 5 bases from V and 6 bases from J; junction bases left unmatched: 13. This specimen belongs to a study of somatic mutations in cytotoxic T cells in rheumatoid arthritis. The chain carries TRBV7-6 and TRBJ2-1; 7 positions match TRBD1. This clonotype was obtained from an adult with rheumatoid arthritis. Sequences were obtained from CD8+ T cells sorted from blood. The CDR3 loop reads CASSHRQGQSGNEQFF. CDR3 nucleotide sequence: TGTGCCAGCAGCCATCGACAGGGTCAATCGGGCAATGAGCAGTTCTTC. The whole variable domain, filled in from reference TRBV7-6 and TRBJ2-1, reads GAGVSQSPRYKVTKRGQDVALRCDPISGHVSLYWYRQALGQGPEFLTYFNYEAQQDKSGLPNDRFSAERPEGSISTLTIQRTEQRDSAMYRCASSHRQGQSGNEQFFGPGTRLTVL.